This TCR beta chain was observed in a study of low-dose radiotherapy and immunotherapy resistance in tumors. First-strand cDNA used TRAV- and TRBV-specific primers, covering alpha and beta chains. With a V-primer adapter and a constant-region primer, TCRs were amplified for 20 to 25 PCR cycles. TCRdb reanalysed the reads using MiXCR and keeps one entry per CDR3 protein. The sample has 80,000 or so distinct CDR3 sequences, 15% to 20% seen once; the top ten hold approximately 1.5%. Details on this clonotype: A far larger clone is just one base off, so this is likely a read error.

The CDR3 spans 15 residues. Trimming removed 1 base at V and 7 bases at J, with 17 bases between. The germline gives CDR1 SGHTA, CDR2 FQGNSA. Time point meaning: after trial treatment. The treatment here: LDRT plus nivolumab, ipilimumab, low-dose cyclophosphamide and aspirin (RACIN trial). The origin of this receptor is a male donor with prostate cancer. This chain links TRBV7-2 with TRBJ2-7, with a weak D call TRBD2 (5 bases). Material: PBMCs, obtained after low-dose radiotherapy plus immunotherapy. CDR3 in DNA: TGTGCCAGCAGCTTAGACTGGAGGTCCTACAATGAGCAGTACTTC. Its protein is CASSLDWRSYNEQYF.